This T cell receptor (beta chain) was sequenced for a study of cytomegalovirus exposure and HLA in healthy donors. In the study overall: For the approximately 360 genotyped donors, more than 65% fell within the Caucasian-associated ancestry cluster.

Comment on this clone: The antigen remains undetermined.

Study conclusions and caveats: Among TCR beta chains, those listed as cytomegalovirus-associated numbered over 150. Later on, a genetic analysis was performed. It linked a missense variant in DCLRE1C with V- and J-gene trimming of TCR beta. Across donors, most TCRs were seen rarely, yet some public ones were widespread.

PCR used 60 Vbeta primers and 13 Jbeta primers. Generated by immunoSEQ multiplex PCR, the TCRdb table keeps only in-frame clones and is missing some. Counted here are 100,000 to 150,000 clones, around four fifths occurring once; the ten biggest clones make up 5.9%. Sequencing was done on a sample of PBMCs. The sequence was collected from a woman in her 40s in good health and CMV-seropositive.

The CDR3 loop reads CASSEASRPQETQYF. CDR3 coding DNA: TGTGCCAGCAGTGAAGCTTCTAGGCCCCAAGAGACCCAGTACTTC. The chain uses TRBV6-1 and TRBJ2-5, with D hard to call. This CDR3 is built from 15 residues. The V end was cut by 0 bases, the J end by 1 base, with 9 bases between. Germline V gene lookup returns CDR1 MNHNS and CDR2 SASEGT.